The 3 T cell receptor beta chains below come from one sample, sequenced in a study of blood T cell repertoires in COVID-19. Data came from immunoSEQ multiplex PCR; TCRdb stores just in-frame clones and leaves some out. Here the sample spans approximately 270,000 clones, roughly 88% being singletons. Specimen: peripheral blood. Receptors originate from a human donor with COVID-19, enrolled during active disease. The donor label of this sample is uncertain.

This chain links TRBV15 with TRBJ2-7, with TRBD1 matching over 7 bases. This CDR3 has 13 residues. J lost 3 bases, V lost 4 bases, and 3 bases had no gene match. The germline V gene encodes CDR1 LNHNV and CDR2 YYDKDF (reference sequence). CDR3 nucleotides: TGTGCCACCAGCATCAACAGGGGCTACGAGCAGTACTTC. It yields the protein CATSINRGYEQYF. The whole variable domain, remainder taken from reference TRBV15 and TRBJ2-7, is DAMVIQNPRYQVTQFGKPVTLSCSQTLNHNVMYWYQQKSSQAPKLLFHYYDKDFNNEADTPDNFQSRRPNTSFCFLDIRSPGLGDTAMYLCATSINRGYEQYFGPGTRLTVT.

In DNA, the CDR3 is TGTGCCAACTCCCCGGGAGGGTCCGGGGCCAACGTCCTGACTTTC. It is translated as CANSPGGSGANVLTF. This chain joins TRBV28 and TRBJ2-6; 8 bases match TRBD2. The CDR3 length is 15 residues. The germline CDR1 and CDR2 sequences are MDHEN and SYDVKM. V lost 10 bases and J lost 4; bases outside the gene matches: 9.

This clone was observed a handful of times. The rearrangement joins TRBV6-5 to TRBJ2-7; 7 nucleotides match TRBD1. The V gene end was trimmed by 7 bases and the J gene end by 5 bases; junction bases not matched to a gene: 5. The CDR3 covers 12 residues. Germline V gene lookup returns CDR1 MNHEY and CDR2 SVGAGI. This chain's CDR3 is CASTDRVHEQYF. The CDR3 DNA sequence: TGTGCCAGCACCGACAGGGTTCACGAGCAGTACTTC.